This TCR beta chain emerged from a study of T-cell reconstitution after alpha-beta-depleted transplantation in children. V was shortened by 0 bases and J by 1 base, with 10 bases between the two germline ends. This CDR3 comprises 16 residues. Germline CDR1 reads MNHEY; CDR2 reads SMNVEV (reference sequence). Unique molecular identifiers were built into the TCRbeta library. One entry per CDR3 protein results from TCRdb running MiXCR on the PCR reads. This sample yields 490,000 or so distinct CDR3 sequences, of which about 12% are seen a single time; about 5% belongs to the top ten. This clonotype was picked up a small number of times.

J is TRBJ2-1 and V is TRBV27; D gene ambiguous. This receptor was obtained from a human donor who donated a stem cell graft to a child with combined immunodeficiency. The sequencing used PBMCs from the stem cell graft donor, collected from the stem cell graft. The CDR3 loop is CASSLSDQPSYNEQFF. In DNA, the CDR3 is TGTGCCAGCAGTTTATCCGACCAGCCGTCCTACAATGAGCAGTTCTTC.